One T cell receptor beta chain is described in this entry. Its antigen is as yet unknown. Method: immunoSEQ multiplex PCR; TCRdb's copy keeps in-frame clones and lacks some. Of 55,000 to 70,000 clones listed, 90% to 95% are singletons. This sample was taken from a study of siplizumab effects on memory and regulatory T cells. Study findings and constraints: For mappable alloreactive CD4+ clones, the mean Treg-derived fraction was about 72% with siplizumab and approximately 27% in controls. Memory cells that were CD4+ and unstimulated gave rise to alloreactive sequences, which siplizumab significantly reduced. Memory cells seemed less diverse than naive T cells, which also seemed major contributors to the alloresponse. The mapping of alloreactive clones to unstimulated subsets covered only a minor fraction of them.

CDR3 length: 16 residues. Germline V gene data show CDR1 as LGHNA and CDR2 as YNFKEQ. Deletions cut 0 bases from V and 1 base from J, with 10 bases between. The sequenced sample was CD8+ T cells sorted from blood. The chain joins TRBV4-2 to TRBJ1-3, with D maybe TRBD1 (5 bases). The sequence came from a human donor in good health. CDR3 sequence (DNA): TGTGCCAGCAGCCAAGATCGGGGCCAGTCTGGAAACACCATATATTTT. It encodes CASSQDRGQSGNTIYF.